These 20 T cell receptor beta chains originate from one sample sequenced in a study of T cell changes during pregnancy in multiple sclerosis. Here immunoSEQ multiplex PCR was the method, and the copy in TCRdb shows in-frame clones only, minus some. The sample records around 30,000 clones, 87% being singletons. Sequenced here: CD8+ T cells from peripheral blood mononuclear cells, sampled in the first trimester of pregnancy. The receptor source for this set is a female donor with multiple sclerosis, enrolled in a pregnancy study.

The CDR3 sequence is CASSQDEGGAPFGYTF. CDR3 DNA: TGCGCCAGCAGCCAAGATGAAGGGGGGGCCCCTTTTGGCTACACCTTC. The J gene is TRBJ1-2, the V gene TRBV4-1; TRBD1 might be the D (6 bases). The CDR3 runs 16 residues. Germline CDR1 MGHRA, CDR2 YSYEKL. Trimming pared 0 bases from V and 7 bases from J, leaving 18 bases between.

This clone has only one observation. The chain is built from TRBV6-5 and TRBJ2-7; possibly TRBD2 for D (6 bases). Germline CDR1 reads MNHEY; CDR2 reads SVGAGI. The ends were cut back, 0 bases at V and 6 bases at J, with 9 bases in the middle. The CDR3 contains 13 residues. Written as DNA, the CDR3 is TGTGCCAGCAGTTACTCGGGAGGTGGCGAGCAGTACTTC. Encoded protein: CASSYSGGGEQYF.

This chain connects TRBV27 to TRBJ2-5, with a possible D match to TRBD2 (5 bases). The CDR3 runs to 13 residues. Trimming shortened V by 0 bases and J by 5 bases, and 7 bases separated the two germline ends. The germline CDR1 and CDR2 sequences are MNHEY and SMNVEV (reference sequence). In DNA, the CDR3 is TGTGCCAGCAGTTTATCGACGGGGGAGACCCAGTACTTC. Translation: CASSLSTGETQYF.

Note on this clone: The junction and the germline gene differ at one end; a read error may be behind it. The chain couples TRBV6-5 to TRBJ1-2, with D possibly matching TRBD1 (6 bases). The CDR3 sequence is 14 residues long. Germline CDR1 and CDR2: MNHEY and SVGAGI. CDR3 nucleotide sequence: TGTGCCAACAGTTACGACAGGTTTAACTATGGCTACACCTTC. It encodes CANSYDRFNYGYTF.

This clone was recorded only once. The chain uses TRBV6-5 and TRBJ1-3, with D maybe TRBD1 (5 bases). Germline V gives CDR1 MNHEY, CDR2 SVGAGI. Between the trimmed V and J ends, which lost 2 bases and 8 bases, there was a span of 16 bases. The CDR3 is made up of 15 amino acids. The CDR3 coding sequence is TGTGCCAGCAGTTACGCGGGAAATCGAGGGGACACCATATATTTT. It codes for CASSYAGNRGDTIYF.

The rearrangement uses TRBV15 and TRBJ1-2; D might be TRBD1 (5 bases). The V gene's germline CDR1 is LNHNV and CDR2 YYDKDF (reference sequence). Trimming shortened V by 1 base and J by 2 bases, and 8 bases separated the two germline ends. The CDR3 length is 14 residues. The CDR3 DNA reads TGTGCCACCAGCAGAGTGTGGACAAACTATGGCTACACCTTC. It codes for CATSRVWTNYGYTF.

This rearrangement joins TRBV18 to TRBJ1-6; 8 nucleotides match TRBD1. The ends lost 5 bases at V and 2 bases at J; junction bases unmatched: 17. Germline CDR1 is KGHSH and CDR2 is LQKENI. The CDR3 is made up of 20 amino acids. The CDR3 DNA follows: TGTGCCAGCTCAGAGGCCGGGACAGGAGCCGAGCTCGCCTATAATTCACCCCTCCACTTT. Its protein product is CASSEAGTGAELAYNSPLHF. Variable domain in full (rest from reference TRBV18 and TRBJ1-6): NAGVMQNPRHLVRRRGQEARLRCSPMKGHSHVYWYRQLPEEGLKFMVYLQKENIIDESGMPKERFSAEFPKEGPSILRIQQVVRGDSAAYFCASSEAGTGAELAYNSPLHFGNGTRLTVT.

V is TRBV5-4 and J is TRBJ2-7; 10 bases map to TRBD2. V dropped 4 bases and J dropped 4; count of bases not matched to a gene: 5. The germline CDR1 and CDR2 sequences are SGHNT and YYREEE (reference sequence). CDR3 size: 14 residues. In DNA form, the CDR3 reads TGTGCCAGCAGCATGTTAGCGGGAGGTTACGAGCAGTACTTC. Its translation: CASSMLAGGYEQYF.

This clone came up once. The V gene is TRBV19, the J gene TRBJ1-1; 10 nucleotides match TRBD1. This CDR3 is 16 amino acids long. Looked up from germline, CDR1 is LNHDA and CDR2 is SQIVND (reference sequence). V dropped 7 bases and J dropped 5; count of bases not matched to a gene: 13. The CDR3 coding sequence is TGTGCCAGTAAGGAAGCCGGGACAGGGGCTTTTACTGAAGCTTTCTTT. It translates to CASKEAGTGAFTEAFF.

The chain combines TRBV9 with TRBJ1-5, with 10 nucleotides matching TRBD1. Germline lookup yields CDR1 SGDLS and CDR2 YYNGEE. V gave up 4 bases and J gave up 3 bases; unmatched junction bases: 4. This CDR3 contains 15 residues. The CDR3: CASSPGQGYNQPQHF. The CDR3 DNA reads as TGTGCCAGCAGCCCGGGACAGGGGTACAATCAGCCCCAGCATTTT. Using reference TRBV9 and TRBJ1-5 for the parts outside the CDR3, the full variable domain is DSGVTQTPKHLITATGQRVTLRCSPRSGDLSVYWYQQSLDQGLQFLIQYYNGEERAKGNILERFSAQQFPDLHSELNLSSLELGDSALYFCASSPGQGYNQPQHFGDGTRLSIL.

The rearrangement uses TRBV11-2 and TRBJ2-1; 11 nucleotides agree with TRBD2. Germline trimming cut 3 bases from V and 7 bases from J; bases unmatched to any gene: 8. Germline CDR1 SGHAT, CDR2 FQNNGV. The CDR3 totals 16 residues. The CDR3 region is CASSFRTSGSINEQFF. For the CDR3, the DNA is TGTGCCAGCAGCTTCCGCACTAGCGGGAGTATAAATGAGCAGTTCTTC. Full variable domain (missing parts from reference TRBV11-2 and TRBJ2-1): EAGVAQSPRYKIIEKRQSVAFWCNPISGHATLYWYQQILGQGPKLLIQFQNNGVVDDSQLPKDRFSAERLKGVDSTLKIQPAKLEDSAVYLCASSFRTSGSINEQFFGPGTRLTVL.

The chain is built from TRBV29-1 and TRBJ2-7; 7 positions match TRBD2. The CDR3 spans 13 residues. With 4 bases clipped from V and 5 bases from J, the junction kept 8 bases outside the gene matches. Germline assignment: CDR1 SQVTM and CDR2 ANQGSEA. The CDR3 nucleotides read TGCAGCGTTGGGAGCGGGGAGGACCACGAGCAGTACTTC. It translates to CSVGSGEDHEQYF.

V usage is TRBV13 and J usage is TRBJ2-3; TRBD2 matches 8 bases. This CDR3 spans 15 amino acids. Germline CDR1 is PRHDT and CDR2 is FYEKMQ (reference sequence). V was clipped by 2 bases and J by 4 bases; unmatched bases: 5. The CDR3 loop reads CASSLKAGLADTQYF. The CDR3, as DNA: TGTGCCAGCAGCTTAAAAGCGGGACTAGCAGATACGCAGTATTTT.

CDR3 sequence: CASSQDLASGNYEQYF. Here the CDR3 DNA reads TGTGCCAGCAGCCAAGATCTTGCTAGCGGGAACTACGAGCAGTACTTC. This chain connects TRBV4-2 to TRBJ2-7; TRBD2 agrees at 9 bases. The CDR3 totals 16 residues. Germline CDR1 reads LGHNA; CDR2 reads YNFKEQ. Trimming took 0 bases from V and 3 from J; bases not matched to a gene: 6.

J is TRBJ1-5 and V is TRBV6-6, with TRBD1 matching over 7 bases. The CDR3 contains 14 residues. The J segment lost 4 bases and the V segment lost 4 bases, leaving 4 bases of the junction unmatched. CDR1 MNHNY and CDR2 SVGAGI come from the germline V gene (reference sequence). CDR3 sequence (DNA): TGTGCCAGCAGTTCACAGGGGTCTAATCAGCCCCAGCATTTT. Protein sequence: CASSSQGSNQPQHF.

This chain uses TRBV5-5 with TRBJ2-7, with D uncertain. Germline V gives CDR1 SGHKS, CDR2 YYEKEE (reference sequence). The length of the CDR3 is 12 residues. V gave up 0 bases and J gave up 5 bases, with 6 bases separating them. CDR3 bases: TGTGCCAGCAGCTTGGCTATCGACGAGCAGTACTTC. This codes for CASSLAIDEQYF.

The gene calls are TRBV11-3 and TRBJ2-1; D is perhaps TRBD2 (6 bases). CDR3 length equals 15 residues. Trimming removed 7 bases from V and 3 bases from J, with 16 bases in between. Per the germline V gene, CDR1 is SGHNT and CDR2 is YENEEA. For the CDR3, the DNA is TGTGCCAGCACCTTGTCGGGGGAGGACTACAATGAGCAGTTCTTC. It specifies CASTLSGEDYNEQFF.

This sequence joins TRBV9 and TRBJ1-4, with unresolved D. V was clipped by 4 bases and J by 7 bases, with 17 bases between them. This CDR3 region has 15 residues. Germline V gives CDR1 SGDLS, CDR2 YYNGEE. The CDR3 sequence: CASSLAGLNGEKLFF. Written as DNA, the CDR3 is TGTGCCAGCAGCCTTGCAGGACTCAATGGTGAAAAACTGTTTTTT.

The chain recombines TRBV7-9 with TRBJ2-7; the match to TRBD1 covers 9 bases. Losses at the gene ends were 11 bases for V and 3 bases for J; bases not matched to a gene: 8. Per the germline V gene, CDR1 is SEHNR and CDR2 is FQNEAQ (reference sequence). The CDR3 spans 13 residues. The CDR3 DNA follows: TGTGCCGGGGGACAGGGAGAAAGCTACGAGCAGTACTTC. It encodes CAGGQGESYEQYF.

V and J are TRBV6-1 and TRBJ1-3; TRBD1 matches at 7 bases. This CDR3 contains 16 residues. The V gene's germline CDR1 is MNHNS and CDR2 SASEGT. The J segment lost 4 bases and the V segment lost 1 base, leaving 7 bases of the junction unmatched. The CDR3 DNA sequence: TGTGCCAGCAGTGAAGAACCGACAGGGTCCGGAAACACCATATATTTT. This codes for CASSEEPTGSGNTIYF.